The rows below give T cell receptor beta chains drawn from one sample of a study of OX40 agonist ivuxolimab in advanced cancers. The repertoire was sequenced with immunoSEQ multiplex PCR; TCRdb's copy has only in-frame clones and lacks some. The repertoire holds some 73,000 clones, about 90% seen once, with approximately 11% in the top ten. The material was CD4+ or CD8+ T cells sorted from blood, obtained in a trial of the OX40 agonist ivuxolimab. Receptor source: an adult with an advanced solid tumor such as melanoma, head and neck, liver or kidney cancer. Each CDR3 is given with its conserved first and last residue. A D gene is named only where the DNA matches it firmly. Expanded clones are given a class, and other clones once, few, many or no size at all.

j_call d_call clone_size v_call cdr3_aa cdr3_nt
TRBJ1-1 - few TRBV7-9 CASSSQDTEAFF TGTGCCAGCAGCTCCCAGGACACTGAAGCTTTCTTT
TRBJ1-4 - - TRBV9 CASGQTGLGHNGEKLFF TGTGCCAGCGGACAGACAGGCCTGGGGCATAATGGTGAAAAACTGTTTTTT
TRBJ2-1 - - TRBV29-1 CSVPRGNEQFF TGCAGCGTCCCGAGGGGGAATGAGCAGTTCTTC
TRBJ2-5 - - TRBV19 CASTEGNQETQYF TGTGCCAGTACCGAGGGCAACCAAGAGACCCAGTACTTC
TRBJ1-4 - - TRBV6-5 CASRRGEKLFF TGTGCCAGCCGGAGAGGGGAAAAACTGTTTTTT
TRBJ2-5 - - TRBV7-9 CASSKDSSQETQYF TGTGCCAGCAGCAAGGACAGCAGCCAAGAGACCCAGTACTTC
TRBJ1-1 - - TRBV9 CASSPGGGTEAFF TGTGCCAGCAGCCCCGGGGGGGGGACTGAAGCTTTCTTT
TRBJ2-7 - - TRBV5-4 CASHGRGAFDEQYF TGTGCCAGCCATGGCCGCGGGGCTTTTGACGAGCAGTACTTC
TRBJ1-1 - - TRBV11-2 CASSLIAGLHTEAFF TGTGCCAGCAGCTTAATTGCAGGCCTCCACACTGAAGCTTTCTTT
TRBJ2-3 - - TRBV2 CASSEGFGTSTDTQYF TGTGCCAGCAGTGAAGGATTCGGGACTAGCACAGATACGCAGTATTTT
TRBJ2-7 TRBD2 - TRBV27 CASSFSGLAGNSYEQYF TGTGCCAGCAGTTTTTCTGGACTAGCGGGGAACTCCTACGAGCAGTACTTC
TRBJ2-7 - - TRBV7-9 CASSFSGEQYF TGTGCCAGCAGCTTCTCGGGCGAGCAGTACTTC
TRBJ1-3 - - TRBV4-1 CASSQDGAGFVSGNTIYF TGCGCCAGCAGCCAAGATGGTGCCGGGTTTGTCTCTGGAAACACCATATATTTT
TRBJ2-2 TRBD2 - TRBV27 CASSLNEWTSGSQKRELFF TGTGCCAGCAGTTTAAATGAGTGGACTAGCGGGAGTCAAAAACGGGAGCTGTTTTTT
TRBJ1-3 - - TRBV6-1 CASSELGSGNTIYF TGTGCCAGCAGTGAATTGGGCTCTGGAAACACCATATATTTT
TRBJ1-2 - - TRBV29-1 CSVEDWGALNYGYTF TGCAGCGTTGAAGATTGGGGGGCCCTAAACTATGGCTACACCTTC
TRBJ2-1 TRBD1 few TRBV30 CAWSWDRGYNEQFF TGTGCCTGGAGTTGGGACAGGGGATACAATGAGCAGTTCTTC
TRBJ2-1 TRBD2 - TRBV15 CATSRGLAGSSYNEQFF TGTGCCACCAGCAGAGGCCTAGCGGGATCCTCCTACAATGAGCAGTTCTTC
TRBJ2-2 - - TRBV5-1 CASSPGFNTGELFF TGTGCCAGCAGCCCTGGCTTTAACACCGGGGAGCTGTTTTTT
TRBJ2-7 - - TRBV28 CASSFDYEQYF TGTGCCAGCAGTTTCGACTACGAGCAGTACTTC
TRBJ2-1 - once TRBV6-1 CASIGPSYNEQFF TGTGCCAGCATAGGACCCTCCTACAATGAGCAGTTCTTC
TRBJ2-7 - - TRBV14 CASSQLAGGEQYF TGTGCCAGCAGTCAATTGGCAGGAGGGGAGCAGTACTTC
TRBJ2-3 TRBD2 - TRBV7-9 CASSLGLARDAQYF TGTGCCAGCAGCTTAGGACTAGCCAGAGATGCGCAGTATTTT
TRBJ2-2 - - TRBV28 CASSSTGNTGELFF TGTGCCAGCAGTTCGACAGGGAACACCGGGGAGCTGTTTTTT
TRBJ2-7 - - TRBV5-6 CASSFGTTLEQYF TGTGCCAGCAGCTTCGGCACGACCCTAGAGCAGTACTTC
TRBJ2-5 TRBD1 - TRBV10-3 CASEGQGDETQYF TGTGCCAGCGAGGGACAGGGAGATGAGACCCAGTACTTC
TRBJ2-7 - - TRBV4-1 CASSQDLSAYEQYF TGCGCCAGCAGCCAAGATCTATCTGCCTACGAGCAGTACTTC
TRBJ2-7 TRBD2 - TRBV4-2 CASSQALAGGPSREQYF TGTGCCAGCAGCCAAGCCCTAGCGGGAGGGCCTTCGCGCGAGCAGTACTTC
TRBJ2-3 TRBD1 - TRBV2 CASSEEGWGTGGTDTQYF TGTGCCAGCAGTGAGGAGGGGTGGGGGACAGGGGGCACAGATACGCAGTATTTT
TRBJ2-3 - - TRBV10-1 CASSERGATDTQYF TGCGCCAGCAGTGAGAGGGGCGCGACAGATACGCAGTATTTT
TRBJ1-4 - - TRBV30 CAWSWGDGEKLFF TGTGCCTGGAGTTGGGGGGACGGTGAAAAACTGTTTTTT